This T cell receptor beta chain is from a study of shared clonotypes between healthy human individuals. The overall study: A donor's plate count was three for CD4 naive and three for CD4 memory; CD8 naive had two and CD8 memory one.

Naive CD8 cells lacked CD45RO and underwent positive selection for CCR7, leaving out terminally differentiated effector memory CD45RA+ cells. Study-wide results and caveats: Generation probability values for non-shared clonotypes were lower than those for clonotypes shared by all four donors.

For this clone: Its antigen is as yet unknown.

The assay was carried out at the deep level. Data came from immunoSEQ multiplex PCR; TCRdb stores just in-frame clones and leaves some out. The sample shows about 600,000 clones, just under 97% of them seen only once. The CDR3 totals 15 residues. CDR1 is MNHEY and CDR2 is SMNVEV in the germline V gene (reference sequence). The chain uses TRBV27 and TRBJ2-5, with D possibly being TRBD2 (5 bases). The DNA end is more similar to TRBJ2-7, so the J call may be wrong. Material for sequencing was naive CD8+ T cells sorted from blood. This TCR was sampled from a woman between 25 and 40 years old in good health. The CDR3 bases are TGTGCCAGCAGTTTACAGCGGATTAGCTCCTACGAGCAGTACTTC. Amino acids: CASSLQRISSYEQYF.